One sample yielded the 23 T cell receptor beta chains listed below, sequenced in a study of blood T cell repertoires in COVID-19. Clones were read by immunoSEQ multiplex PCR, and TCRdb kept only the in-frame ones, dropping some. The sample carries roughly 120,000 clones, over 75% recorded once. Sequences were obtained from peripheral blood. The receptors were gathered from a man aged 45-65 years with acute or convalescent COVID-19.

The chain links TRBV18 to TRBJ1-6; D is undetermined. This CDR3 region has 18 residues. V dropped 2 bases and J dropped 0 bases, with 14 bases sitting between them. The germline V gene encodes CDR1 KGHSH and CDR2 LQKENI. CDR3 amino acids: CASSPYHGTSSYNSPLHF. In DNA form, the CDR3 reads TGTGCCAGCTCACCATACCACGGCACTAGCTCCTATAATTCACCCCTCCACTTT.

The CDR3: CASSQEGGAISGNTIYF. DNA for the CDR3: TGTGCCAGCAGCCAAGAGGGAGGGGCCATCTCTGGAAACACCATATATTTT. The rearrangement joins TRBV3-1 (or the pseudogene TRBV3-2) to TRBJ1-3, with D possibly matching TRBD1 (5 bases). The CDR3 consists of 17 residues. Germline-derived CDR1 and CDR2 are LGHDT and YNNKEL (reference sequence). The V end lost 0 bases, the J end lost 0 bases, and 12 bases lay between the germline ends.

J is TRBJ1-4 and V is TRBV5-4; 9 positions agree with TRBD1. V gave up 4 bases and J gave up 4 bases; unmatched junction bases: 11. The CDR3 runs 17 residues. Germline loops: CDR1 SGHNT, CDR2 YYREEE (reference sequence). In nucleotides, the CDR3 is TGTGCCAGCAGCAAACAGGGGGCCTCAACCATTAATGAAAAACTGTTTTTT. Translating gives CASSKQGASTINEKLFF.

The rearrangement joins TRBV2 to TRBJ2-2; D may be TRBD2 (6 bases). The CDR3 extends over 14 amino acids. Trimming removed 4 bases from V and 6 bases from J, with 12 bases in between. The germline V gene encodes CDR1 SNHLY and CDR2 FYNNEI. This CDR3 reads CASSAEGGAGELFF. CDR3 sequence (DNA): TGTGCCAGCAGTGCGGAAGGAGGGGCCGGGGAGCTGTTTTTT.

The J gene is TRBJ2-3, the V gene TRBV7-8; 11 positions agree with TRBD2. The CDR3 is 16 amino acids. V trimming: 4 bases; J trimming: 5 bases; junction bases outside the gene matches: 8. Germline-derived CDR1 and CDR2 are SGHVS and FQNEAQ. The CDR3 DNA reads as TGTGCCAGCAGCTCTAGACTAGCGGGGAGAGTAGATACGCAGTATTTT. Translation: CASSSRLAGRVDTQYF.

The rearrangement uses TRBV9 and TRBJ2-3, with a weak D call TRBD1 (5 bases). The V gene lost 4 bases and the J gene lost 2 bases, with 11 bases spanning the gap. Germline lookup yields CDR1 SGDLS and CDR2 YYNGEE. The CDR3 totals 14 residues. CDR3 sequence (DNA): TGTGCCAGCAGCCCGCAGGGATTCACAGATACGCAGTATTTT. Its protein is CASSPQGFTDTQYF. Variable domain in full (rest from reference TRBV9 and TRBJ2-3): DSGVTQTPKHLITATGQRVTLRCSPRSGDLSVYWYQQSLDQGLQFLIQYYNGEERAKGNILERFSAQQFPDLHSELNLSSLELGDSALYFCASSPQGFTDTQYFGPGTRLTVL.

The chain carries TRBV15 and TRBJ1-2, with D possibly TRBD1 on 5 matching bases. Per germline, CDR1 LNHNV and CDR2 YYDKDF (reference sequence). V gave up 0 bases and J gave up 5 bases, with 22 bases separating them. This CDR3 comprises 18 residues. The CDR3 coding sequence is TGTGCCACCAGCAGAGATAGAGACAGTATTGGATCCGTTTATGGCTACACCTTC. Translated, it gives CATSRDRDSIGSVYGYTF.

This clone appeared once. CDR3 DNA: TGTGCCAGCACCCTTCGAAGCTTCGGTGAGCAGTTCTTC. Amino acid sequence: CASTLRSFGEQFF. The J gene is TRBJ2-1, the V gene TRBV12-3 or TRBV12-4; D is unresolved. Trimming pared 7 bases from V and 9 bases from J, leaving 16 bases between. CDR3 length equals 13 residues.

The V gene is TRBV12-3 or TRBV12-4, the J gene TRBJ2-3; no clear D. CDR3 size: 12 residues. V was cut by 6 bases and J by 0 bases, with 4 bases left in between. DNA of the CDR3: TGTGCCAGCAGCACTAGCACAGATACGCAGTATTTT. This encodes CASSTSTDTQYF.

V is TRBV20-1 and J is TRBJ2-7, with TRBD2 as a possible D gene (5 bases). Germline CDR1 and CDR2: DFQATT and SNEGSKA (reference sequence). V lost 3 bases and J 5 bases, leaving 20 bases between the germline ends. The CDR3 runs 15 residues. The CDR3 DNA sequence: TGCAGTGCTAGTGCTAGCCGTTGGGGAATCAACGAGCAGTACTTC. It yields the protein CSASASRWGINEQYF.

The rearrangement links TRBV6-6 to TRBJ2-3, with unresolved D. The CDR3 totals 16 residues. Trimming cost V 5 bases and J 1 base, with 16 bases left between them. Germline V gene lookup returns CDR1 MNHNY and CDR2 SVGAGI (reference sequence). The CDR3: CASSPLQGVGTDTQYF. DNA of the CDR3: TGTGCCAGCAGTCCTCTACAAGGAGTCGGCACAGATACGCAGTATTTT.

The CDR3 DNA reads TGTGCCAGCAGTTTACCCCTCGGACAGGTGGAGGATGGCTACACCTTC. It encodes CASSLPLGQVEDGYTF. The chain uses TRBV28 and TRBJ1-2; 7 bases match TRBD1. Germline loops: CDR1 MDHEN, CDR2 SYDVKM. V was clipped by 2 bases and J by 6 bases; unmatched bases: 12. The CDR3 runs to 16 residues.

CDR3 coding DNA: TGTGCCAGCAGCTTAGGGCAGGGCGTGAACACCGGGGAGCTGTTTTTT. Encoded protein: CASSLGQGVNTGELFF. The V and J genes are TRBV7-9 and TRBJ2-2; D perhaps matches TRBD1 (5 bases). V was clipped by 1 base and J by 1 base, with 10 bases between them. Per germline, CDR1 SEHNR and CDR2 FQNEAQ (reference sequence). CDR3 length: 16 amino acids.

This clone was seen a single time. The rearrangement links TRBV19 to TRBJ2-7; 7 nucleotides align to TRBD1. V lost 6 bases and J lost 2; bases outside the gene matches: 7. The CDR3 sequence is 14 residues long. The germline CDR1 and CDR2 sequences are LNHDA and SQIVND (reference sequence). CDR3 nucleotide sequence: TGTGCCAGTAGGGACAGGACAGGCCCCTACGAGCAGTACTTC. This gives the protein CASRDRTGPYEQYF. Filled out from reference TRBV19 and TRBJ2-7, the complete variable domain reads DGGITQSPKYLFRKEGQNVTLSCEQNLNHDAMYWYRQDPGQGLRLIYYSQIVNDFQKGDIAEGYSVSREKKESFPLTVTSAQKNPTAFYLCASRDRTGPYEQYFGPGTRLTVT.

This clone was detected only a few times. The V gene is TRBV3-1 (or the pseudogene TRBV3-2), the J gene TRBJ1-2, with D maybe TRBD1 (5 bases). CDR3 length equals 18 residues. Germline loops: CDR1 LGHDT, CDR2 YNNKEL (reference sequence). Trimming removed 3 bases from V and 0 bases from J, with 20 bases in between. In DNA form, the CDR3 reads TGTGCCAGCAGCCATCTCAGGGCAGGGCGTATCGCTAACTATGGCTACACCTTC. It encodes CASSHLRAGRIANYGYTF.

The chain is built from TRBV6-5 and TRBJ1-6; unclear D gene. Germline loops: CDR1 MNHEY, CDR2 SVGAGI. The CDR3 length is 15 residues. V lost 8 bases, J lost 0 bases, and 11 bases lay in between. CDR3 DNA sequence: TGTGCCAGCTCTAGGATGAGCTCCTATAATTCACCCCTCCACTTT. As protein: CASSRMSSYNSPLHF.

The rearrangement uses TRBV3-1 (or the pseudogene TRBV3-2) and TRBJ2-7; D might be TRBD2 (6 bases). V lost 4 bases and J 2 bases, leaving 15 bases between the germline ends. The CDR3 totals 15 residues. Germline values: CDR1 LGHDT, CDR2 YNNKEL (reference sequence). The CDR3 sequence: CASSRAGLMTYEQYF. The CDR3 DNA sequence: TGTGCCAGCAGCCGCGCGGGACTGATGACCTACGAGCAGTACTTC.

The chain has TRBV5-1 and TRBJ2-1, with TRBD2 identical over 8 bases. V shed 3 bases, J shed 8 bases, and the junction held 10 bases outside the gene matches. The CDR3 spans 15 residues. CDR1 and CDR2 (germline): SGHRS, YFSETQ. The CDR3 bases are TGCGCCAGCAGCTATAGCGGGGTTGCCCCGGATGAGCAGTTCTTC. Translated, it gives CASSYSGVAPDEQFF.

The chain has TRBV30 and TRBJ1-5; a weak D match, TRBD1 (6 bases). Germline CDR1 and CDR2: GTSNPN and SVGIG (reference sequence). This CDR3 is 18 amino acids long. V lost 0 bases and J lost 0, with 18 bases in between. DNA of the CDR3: TGTGCCTGGAGTGTACTCCAGGGGAGGGGGTTTAGCAATCAGCCCCAGCATTTT. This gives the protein CAWSVLQGRGFSNQPQHF.

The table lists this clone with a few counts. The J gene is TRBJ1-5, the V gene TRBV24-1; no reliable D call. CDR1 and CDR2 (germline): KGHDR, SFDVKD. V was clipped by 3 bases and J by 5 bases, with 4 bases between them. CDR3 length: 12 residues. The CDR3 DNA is TGTGCCACCAGTGATGCGGATCAGCCCCAGCATTTT. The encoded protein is CATSDADQPQHF.

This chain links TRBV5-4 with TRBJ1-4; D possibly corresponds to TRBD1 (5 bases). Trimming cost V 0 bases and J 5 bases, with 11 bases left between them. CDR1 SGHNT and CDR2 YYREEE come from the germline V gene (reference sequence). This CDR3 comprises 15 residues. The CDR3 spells CASSLGGTLNEKLFF. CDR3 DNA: TGTGCCAGCAGCTTGGGGGGCACCTTAAATGAAAAACTGTTTTTT.

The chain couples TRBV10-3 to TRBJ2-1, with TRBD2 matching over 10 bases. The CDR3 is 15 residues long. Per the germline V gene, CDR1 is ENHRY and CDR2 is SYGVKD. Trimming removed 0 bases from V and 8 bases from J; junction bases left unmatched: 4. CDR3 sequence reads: CAISESPSGSYEQFF. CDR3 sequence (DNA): TGTGCCATCAGTGAGTCGCCTAGCGGGAGTTATGAGCAGTTCTTC.

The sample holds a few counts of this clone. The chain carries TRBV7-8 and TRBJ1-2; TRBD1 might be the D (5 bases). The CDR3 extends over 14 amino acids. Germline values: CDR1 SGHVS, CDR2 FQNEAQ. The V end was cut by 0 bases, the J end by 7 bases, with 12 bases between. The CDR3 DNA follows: TGTGCCAGCAGCTTAGCTGGCAGGGTGAGTGGCTACACCTTC. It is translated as CASSLAGRVSGYTF. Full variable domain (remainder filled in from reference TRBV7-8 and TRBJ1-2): GAGVSQSPRYKVAKRGQDVALRCDPISGHVSLFWYQQALGQGPEFLTYFQNEAQLDKSGLPSDRFFAERPEGSVSTLKIQRTQQEDSAVYLCASSLAGRVSGYTFGSGTRLTVV.